A selection of T cell receptor beta chains follows, all from one sample in a study of early T cells in non-severe SARS-CoV-2 infection. TCRdb re-analysed the 5' RACE reads in MiXCR, keeping a single row per CDR3 protein. The sample consists of around 98,000 distinct CDR3 sequences, roughly 9.6% of them appearing once. The specimen sequenced was whole blood. The source of these receptors is an adult who was a healthcare worker with PCR-confirmed SARS-CoV-2 infection or an uninfected control (not recorded which). Each CDR3 is given with its conserved first and last residue. The D gene is left open where the match is weak. Only some rows state a clone size, as once, few, many or a class for expanded clones.

cdr3_aa | cdr3_nt | d_call | v_call | clone_size | j_call
CASSSGTGLYEQYF | TGTGCCAGCAGCTCCGGGACAGGGTTATACGAGCAGTACTTC | TRBD1 | TRBV3-1 | many | TRBJ2-7
CASSSSGQANKGYTF | TGTGCCAGCAGTTCCTCCGGACAGGCGAATAAAGGCTACACCTTC | TRBD1 | TRBV6-5 | few | TRBJ1-2
CASSLDRTGDYEQYF | TGTGCCAGCAGCTTAGATAGGACAGGGGATTACGAGCAGTACTTC | TRBD1 | TRBV7-8 | few | TRBJ2-7
CASRGAGPNTGELFF | TGCGCCAGCAGAGGGGCAGGACCGAACACCGGGGAGCTGTTTTTT | NA | TRBV5-1 | few | TRBJ2-2
CASSLSRQGVNTIYF | TGTGCCAGCAGCTTATCTCGACAGGGCGTAAACACCATATATTTT | TRBD1 | TRBV7-6 | NA | TRBJ1-3
CASSDLRGGRSYEQYF | TGTGCCAGCAGTGACCTTCGGGGCGGGAGATCCTACGAGCAGTACTTC | TRBD2 | TRBV27 | many | TRBJ2-7
CASSFSLSSNTGELFF | TGTGCCAGCAGCTTCTCGCTTAGCTCGAACACCGGGGAGCTGTTTTTT | NA | TRBV7-9 | few | TRBJ2-2
CASSLRSSGANVLTF | TGTGCCAGCAGCTTGAGATCCTCTGGGGCCAACGTCCTGACTTTC | NA | TRBV11-2 | many | TRBJ2-6
CASREGLGYGYTF | TGTGCCAGCCGGGAGGGCTTGGGCTATGGCTACACCTTC | NA | TRBV6-1 | few | TRBJ1-2
CVSNPGTEITEAFF | TGTGTCAGCAATCCCGGGACCGAGATAACTGAAGCTTTCTTT | NA | TRBV28 | NA | TRBJ1-1
CANSDPLTRRAKNIQYF | TGTGCCAACAGTGATCCCCTCACCCGTCGAGCCAAAAACATTCAGTACTTC | NA | TRBV2 | few | TRBJ2-4
CASSLVGASYEQYF | TGTGCCAGCAGCTTAGTCGGCGCCAGCTACGAGCAGTACTTC | NA | TRBV7-9 | NA | TRBJ2-7
CSATGQIYSYEQYF | TGCAGTGCTACGGGACAGATTTACTCCTACGAGCAGTACTTC | TRBD1 | TRBV20-1 | many | TRBJ2-7
CASSFYRDAGELFF | TGTGCCAGCAGCTTTTACAGGGACGCCGGGGAGCTGTTTTTT | NA | TRBV7-2 | few | TRBJ2-2
CASSRTDLDTEAFF | TGTGCCAGCAGCCGGACAGACCTAGACACTGAAGCTTTCTTT | NA | TRBV3-1 | NA | TRBJ1-1
CASSPGGGDYEQYF | TGTGCCAGCAGCCCTGGAGGGGGGGACTACGAGCAGTACTTC | NA | TRBV7-9 | NA | TRBJ2-7
CATSRDGGGSNYGYTF | TGTGCCACCAGCAGAGATGGTGGGGGCAGTAACTATGGCTACACCTTC | NA | TRBV15 | NA | TRBJ1-2
CASVLGLFSTNTEAFF | TGCGCCAGCGTCCTCGGACTTTTCTCGACAAACACTGAAGCTTTCTTT | NA | TRBV5-1 | many | TRBJ1-1
CSAIPAGQPHLSYNEQFF | TGCAGTGCTATCCCCGCTGGGCAGCCACATCTCTCCTACAATGAGCAGTTCTTC | NA | TRBV20-1 | NA | TRBJ2-1
CASSLRQGAYEQYF | TGCGCCAGCAGCTTGCGACAGGGGGCCTACGAGCAGTACTTC | TRBD1 | TRBV5-1 | few | TRBJ2-7
CASSLEQGYSNQPQHF | TGTGCCAGCAGCCTCGAGCAGGGGTATAGCAATCAGCCCCAGCATTTT | NA | TRBV6-6 | few | TRBJ1-5
CASSLLGQGSSYEQYF | TGTGCCAGCAGCTTACTAGGACAGGGCAGCTCCTACGAGCAGTACTTC | TRBD1 | TRBV7-6 | many | TRBJ2-7
CSANRPGQNKNIQYF | TGCAGTGCTAACCGACCGGGACAGAACAAAAACATTCAGTACTTC | TRBD1 | TRBV20-1 | few | TRBJ2-4
CASSQASRGGHNEQFF | TGCGCCAGCAGCCAAGCCAGTCGCGGGGGCCACAATGAGCAGTTCTTC | NA | TRBV4-1 | few | TRBJ2-1
CATSRDLAGTAAETQYF | TGTGCCACCAGCAGAGATCTTGCGGGGACAGCAGCAGAGACCCAGTACTTC | NA | TRBV15 | few | TRBJ2-5
CASIGFGISSYEQYF | TGTGCCAGCATCGGTTTCGGTATTTCATCCTACGAGCAGTACTTC | NA | TRBV7-9 | many | TRBJ2-7
CASTLQGRGTEAFF | TGTGCCAGCACCTTACAGGGCCGGGGGACTGAAGCTTTCTTT | NA | TRBV12-3/TRBV12-4 | many | TRBJ1-1
CASSLSLSEAFF | TGTGCCAGCAGTTTATCCCTGTCTGAAGCTTTCTTT | NA | TRBV28 | many | TRBJ1-1
CASSRTGYEQYF | TGTGCCAGCTCACGTACAGGGTACGAGCAGTACTTC | NA | TRBV18 | NA | TRBJ2-7
CASSLVTSEHTDTQYF | TGTGCCAGCAGCTTGGTCACTAGCGAGCACACAGATACGCAGTATTTT | TRBD2 | TRBV5-6 | NA | TRBJ2-3
CASSTQEALVNEQFF | TGTGCCAGCAGCACCCAAGAGGCGTTGGTCAATGAGCAGTTCTTC | NA | TRBV5-5 | NA | TRBJ2-1
CASSPIAGPPYEQYF | TGCGCCAGCAGCCCAATAGCGGGTCCGCCCTACGAGCAGTACTTC | TRBD2 | TRBV5-1 | NA | TRBJ2-7
CASRGDFTRPYEQYF | TGTGCCAGCCGGGGTGACTTCACCCGCCCGTACGAGCAGTACTTC | NA | TRBV7-9 | few | TRBJ2-7
CASSQDGAGRKDTQYF | TGTGCCAGCAGCCAAGACGGGGCAGGCCGGAAAGATACGCAGTATTTT | NA | TRBV4-2 | many | TRBJ2-3
CASSFADTIRALHF | TGTGCCAGCAGTTTCGCGGACACGATTCGAGCCCTCCACTTT | NA | TRBV27 | few | TRBJ1-6
CASSLDMAYGYTF | TGTGCCAGCAGTCTTGACATGGCCTATGGCTACACCTTC | NA | TRBV12-3/TRBV12-4 | many | TRBJ1-2
CASLGTYPYEQYF | TGTGCCAGCCTAGGGACGTACCCTTACGAGCAGTACTTC | NA | TRBV28 | few | TRBJ2-7
CASSSGTGWRGPSNIQYF | TGTGCCAGCAGCAGCGGGACAGGGTGGCGGGGGCCGTCAAACATTCAGTACTTC | TRBD1 | TRBV7-9 | many | TRBJ2-4
CASSQGTPVRTF | TGTGCCAGCAGCCAAGGCACGCCTGTGAGAACCTTC | NA | TRBV3-1 | many | TRBJ1-2
CASTTGVRTEAFF | TGTGCCAGCACCACGGGGGTCCGCACTGAAGCTTTCTTT | NA | TRBV11-2 | NA | TRBJ1-1
CASSQLAETQYF | TGTGCCAGCAGCCAACTTGCGGAGACCCAGTACTTC | NA | TRBV3-1 | few | TRBJ2-5
CASSDRMMNTEAFF | TGTGCCAGCAGTGATCGGATGATGAACACTGAAGCTTTCTTT | NA | TRBV6-1 | many | TRBJ1-1